The entry below describes one T cell receptor (beta chain). This clone was observed a handful of times. This clone's antigen is unknown. One base away there is no much larger clone; base qualities are not given. The entire isolated RNA was reverse transcribed using the High Capacity cDNA Reverse Transcription Kit, and thus expressed TCRB transcripts were sequenced. Deep immunoSEQ sequencing was performed on naive, central memory and regulatory T cell samples, with an average of roughly 3.6 million total reads per sample. Sorted cells were lysed in RLT buffer, and RNA was extracted using DNase-treated RNeasy Micro or Mini kits according to cell number. Each cell subset was processed separately to prevent cross-contamination, with patient and healthy donor samples processed together. The immunoSEQ multiplex PCR was used to amplify TCRB sequences from cDNA, yielding 87-bp fragments that span the CDR3 region. Amplicons were sequenced on the Illumina HiSeq platform. On the authors' methods: Synthetic template baselines were used to correct PCR bias computationally, reads within Hamming distance 2 were collapsed, and singletons that could not be merged were discarded. Reads were aligned to IMGT to assign V, D and J genes, CDR3 length, and insertions or deletions at six rearrangement sites. Within each subset, clonotype counts were normalized to sorted cell number, and only after that were true diversity and Gini coefficients computed with the tcR R package. The overlap coefficient, calculated on TCRB nucleotide sequences, was used to quantify repertoire sharing. Out-of-frame TCRB sequences from naive cells were analyzed as a proxy for the pre-selection repertoire. This is the immuneACCESS table as TCRdb keeps it, with only in-frame sequences that have V and J called. A part of the clones is gone; compared with another copy, unresolved V genes explain less than half, and the rest is unexplained. The V and J calls and clone size were taken over from that table, and D and trimming were inferred from the DNA. This sample holds under 350,000 clones; 14% were observed only once. 0.017% of the sample belongs to the ten largest clones.

This sample stems from a study of beta chain features in type 1 diabetes (dated by TCRdb to 2016 to 2019). In the study overall: Mean age, gender distribution, total cell number and subset yield did not differ between patients and healthy donors. A total of approximately 100,000,000 sorted cells were examined across all samples, and the number of cells per subset was strongly correlated with RNA yield. The study compared TCRB repertoires of sorted circulating CD4+ T cell subsets between recently diagnosed type 1 diabetes patients and matched healthy donors. Regulatory and stem cell-like memory subsets were obtained from only 8 patients and roughly 8 healthy donors, while naive and central memory subsets were obtained from all 30 or so donors.

Each donor gave one peripheral blood draw, averaging around 0.11 L, which was collected into heparinised tubes. Using a panel that included CD45RO, CCR7, CD25, CD127, CD95 and CD27, naive, central memory, regulatory and stem cell-like memory CD4+ T cells were sorted on a BD FACSAria II. Purity was above 95% for every sorted population. PBMCs were isolated immediately by Lymphoprep density gradient centrifugation and stained directly without culture. Samples were stained and sorted in pairs, with one healthy donor and one patient per experiment, so that batch effects were minimized. V is pruned by 0 bases and J by 6 bases, leaving 5 bases of the junction without a gene match. For CDR1 and CDR2, the germline V gene (reference sequence) lists GTSNPN and SVGIG. The CDR3 runs 16 residues from the cysteine to the phenylalanine. This entry keeps only the CDR3 DNA: 48 bases, framed from base 1. The investigation overall reported the following: Because cDNA rather than genomic DNA was sequenced, highly expressing activated cells could have been over-represented, although no difference in activation and CD3 levels was found between groups. Patients with type 1 diabetes made fewer insertions and deleted more nucleotides at VDJ recombination sites, implying thymic rearrangement abnormalities. Shorter templates might have been favored by PCR, but patient and control samples were amplified and corrected together, so both groups would have been affected equally by any skew. Because the HLA sub-analyses included only small numbers of individuals, any influence of HLA type on TCRB rearrangement was left unresolved. Type 1 diabetes patients showed a moderate but significant shortening of TCRB CDR3 length in all four CD4+ subsets. The naive, central memory and regulatory TCRB repertoires appeared to resemble one another more closely among patients than among healthy donors.

Input material: naive CD4+ T cells from blood. This sample's cell subset or site label indicates: true naive CD4+ T cells. The origin of this receptor is a man aged 25 to 40 with type 1 diabetes. The chain is assembled from TRBV30 and TRBJ2-3; TRBD2 fits 14 bases in the junction. This receptor has the CDR3 CAWSVERTSGRDTQYF. The bases are TGTGCCTGGAGTGTCGAGCGGACTAGCGGGAGGGATACGCAGTATTTT.